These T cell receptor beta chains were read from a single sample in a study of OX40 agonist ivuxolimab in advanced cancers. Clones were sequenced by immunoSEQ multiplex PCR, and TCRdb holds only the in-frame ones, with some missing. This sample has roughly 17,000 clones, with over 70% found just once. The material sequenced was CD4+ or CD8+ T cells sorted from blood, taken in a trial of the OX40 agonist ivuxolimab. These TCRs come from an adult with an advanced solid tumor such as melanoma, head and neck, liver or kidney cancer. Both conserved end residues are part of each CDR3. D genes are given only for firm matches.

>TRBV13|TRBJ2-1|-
TGTGCCAGCAGCTTAGGAGGGGGAGAGAGGTGGGATGAGCAGTTCTTC
CASSLGGGERWDEQFF
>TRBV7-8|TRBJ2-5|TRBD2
TGTGCCAGCAGCTTAAACCTAGCGGACCAAGAGACCCAGTACTTC
CASSLNLADQETQYF
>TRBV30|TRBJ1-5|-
TGTGCCTGGAGTGCAATTTCACCAGCCCAGCATTTT
CAWSAISPAQHF
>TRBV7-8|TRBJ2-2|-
TGTGCCAGCTCCGCCGGCTACCTGAACACCGGGGAGCTGTTTTTT
CASSAGYLNTGELFF
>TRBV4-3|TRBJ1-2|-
TGCGCCAGCAGCCAGACAGGCAACTATGGCTACACCTTC
CASSQTGNYGYTF
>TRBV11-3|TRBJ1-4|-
TGTGCCAGCAGCCCAAGCACAGGGAGACGAGAAAAACTGTTTTTT
CASSPSTGRREKLFF
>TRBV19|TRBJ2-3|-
TGTGCCAGTAGTATAGGGTTGGGGGCAGATACGCAGTATTTT
CASSIGLGADTQYF
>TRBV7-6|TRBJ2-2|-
TGTGCCAGCACCGATGAGAACACCGGGGAGCTGTTTTTT
CASTDENTGELFF
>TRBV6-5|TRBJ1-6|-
TGTGCCAGCGTCGGGCAGGCTTCAAGTTCACCCCTCCACTTT
CASVGQASSSPLHF
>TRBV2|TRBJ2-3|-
TGTGCCAGCAGTGTGTACGTACCTAGCACAGATACGCAGTATTTT
CASSVYVPSTDTQYF
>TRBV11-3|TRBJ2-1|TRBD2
TGTGCCAGCAGCCACTCAGGGCGGGGGGTCGCAGGAGACAATGAGCAGTTCTTC
CASSHSGRGVAGDNEQFF
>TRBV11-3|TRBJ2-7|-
TGTGCCAGCAGCTTAGATTACTACGAGCAGTACTTC
CASSLDYYEQYF
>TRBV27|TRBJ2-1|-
TGTGCCAGCACACAGGGCAATGAGCAGTTCTTC
CASTQGNEQFF
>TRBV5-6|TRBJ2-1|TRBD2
TGTGCCAGCAGACATATTAGCGGGGGCTCCTACAATGAGCAGTTCTTC
CASRHISGGSYNEQFF
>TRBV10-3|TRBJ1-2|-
TGTGCCATCAGTGAGTCCACAGCTAACTATGGCTACACCTTC
CAISESTANYGYTF
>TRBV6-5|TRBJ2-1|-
TGTGCCAGCAGTCTCAGGTGGGAGACCTACAATGAGCAGTTCTTC
CASSLRWETYNEQFF